The rows below give T cell receptor beta chains drawn from one sample of a study of blood T cell repertoires in COVID-19. The table came from immunoSEQ multiplex PCR; TCRdb's copy has only in-frame clones and leaves some out. The profile covers more than 200,000 clones, with about 88% appearing a single time and over 5% taken by the ten largest. The sample was peripheral blood. The receptors stem from a woman aged 55-70 years with COVID-19, enrolled during active disease. The conserved cysteine and the conserved F or W are not part of the CDR3 here. Each record gives: V gene, CDR3 length, J gene, CDR3 protein.

v_call: TRBV7-3
cdr3_length: 11
j_call: TRBJ2-1
cdr3_aa: ASSPDRYNEQF

v_call: TRBV28
cdr3_length: 10
j_call: TRBJ1-1
cdr3_aa: ASTPGRPEAF

v_call: TRBV24-1
cdr3_length: 13
j_call: TRBJ1-5
cdr3_aa: ATSDRTGGFQPQH

v_call: TRBV4-3
cdr3_length: 14
j_call: TRBJ2-5
cdr3_aa: ASSLNGRGQQETQY

v_call: TRBV30
cdr3_length: 12
j_call: TRBJ1-5
cdr3_aa: AWSPGGVNQPQH

v_call: TRBV2
cdr3_length: 11
j_call: TRBJ2-1
cdr3_aa: ASSGTSGSRKF

v_call: TRBV28
cdr3_length: 19
j_call: TRBJ1-5
cdr3_aa: ASSSLGGVRAGSGLNQPQH

v_call: TRBV5-8
cdr3_length: 13
j_call: TRBJ1-5
cdr3_aa: ASSRGWVSNQPQH

v_call: TRBV5-4
cdr3_length: 10
j_call: TRBJ2-3
cdr3_aa: ASSWQGGTQY

v_call: TRBV4-2
cdr3_length: 16
j_call: TRBJ2-3
cdr3_aa: ASSQDVPSGSSTDTQY

v_call: TRBV4-2
cdr3_length: 15
j_call: TRBJ1-2
cdr3_aa: ASSQETGGRANYGYT

v_call: TRBV5-1
cdr3_length: 12
j_call: TRBJ1-3
cdr3_aa: ASSLTRSGNTIY

v_call: TRBV4-1
cdr3_length: 11
j_call: TRBJ1-4
cdr3_aa: ASSHPNNEKLF

v_call: TRBV3-1/TRBV3-2
cdr3_length: 14
j_call: TRBJ2-1
cdr3_aa: ASTLNGVAGGNEQF

v_call: TRBV27
cdr3_length: 14
j_call: TRBJ2-1
cdr3_aa: ASSVGTSGGYNEQF

v_call: TRBV3-1/TRBV3-2
cdr3_length: 13
j_call: TRBJ2-1
cdr3_aa: ASRFSGLPYNEQF

v_call: TRBV7-9
cdr3_length: 10
j_call: TRBJ1-2
cdr3_aa: GTRQEGLGYT

v_call: TRBV15
cdr3_length: 12
j_call: TRBJ1-2
cdr3_aa: ATSWGRTNYGYT

v_call: TRBV9
cdr3_length: 13
j_call: TRBJ1-5
cdr3_aa: ASSVGEYSNQPQH

v_call: TRBV7-2
cdr3_length: 12
j_call: TRBJ2-7
cdr3_aa: ASSSRQGVHEQY

v_call: TRBV5-1
cdr3_length: 14
j_call: TRBJ1-4
cdr3_aa: ASSLVTGGKVEKLF

v_call: TRBV7-9
cdr3_length: 11
j_call: TRBJ2-5
cdr3_aa: ASSLRERETQY

v_call: TRBV5-5
cdr3_length: 13
j_call: TRBJ2-3
cdr3_aa: ASSPGLELTDTQY

v_call: TRBV18
cdr3_length: 14
j_call: TRBJ2-2
cdr3_aa: ASSPPGLAGIGELF

v_call: TRBV10-3
cdr3_length: 11
j_call: TRBJ2-2
cdr3_aa: AVTPRETGELF

v_call: TRBV27
cdr3_length: 14
j_call: TRBJ2-6
cdr3_aa: ASSFRGYSGANVLT

v_call: TRBV24-1
cdr3_length: 14
j_call: TRBJ2-5
cdr3_aa: ATSDLGGASQETQY

v_call: TRBV5-1
cdr3_length: 13
j_call: TRBJ2-2
cdr3_aa: ASSSLIPRTGELF

v_call: TRBV28
cdr3_length: 13
j_call: TRBJ2-1
cdr3_aa: ASSQGLAGMNEQF

v_call: TRBV7-3
cdr3_length: 12
j_call: TRBJ2-5
cdr3_aa: ASSLIGAEETQY

v_call: TRBV19
cdr3_length: 14
j_call: TRBJ1-4
cdr3_aa: ASSRTPGGAEEKLF

v_call: TRBV5-1
cdr3_length: 13
j_call: TRBJ1-4
cdr3_aa: ASSYRQGAYEKLF

v_call: TRBV30
cdr3_length: 9
j_call: TRBJ1-5
cdr3_aa: AWGSNQPQH

v_call: TRBV3-1/TRBV3-2
cdr3_length: 11
j_call: TRBJ1-2
cdr3_aa: ASSFQGLGGYT

v_call: TRBV28
cdr3_length: 13
j_call: TRBJ2-1
cdr3_aa: ASSLIAGGNNEQF

v_call: TRBV30
cdr3_length: 13
j_call: TRBJ2-1
cdr3_aa: AWSVAPTVYNEQF

v_call: TRBV7-3
cdr3_length: 12
j_call: TRBJ2-1
cdr3_aa: ASSPGPSGDEQF

v_call: TRBV28
cdr3_length: 14
j_call: TRBJ2-5
cdr3_aa: ASSPGLAAYQETQY

v_call: TRBV18
cdr3_length: 13
j_call: TRBJ2-1
cdr3_aa: ASSPGGGGFREQF

v_call: TRBV5-1
cdr3_length: 13
j_call: TRBJ2-3
cdr3_aa: ASSLDSGRTDTQY

v_call: TRBV6-2/TRBV6-3
cdr3_length: 13
j_call: TRBJ2-3
cdr3_aa: ASSPWDRGTDTQY

v_call: TRBV7-3
cdr3_length: 13
j_call: TRBJ2-7
cdr3_aa: ASSPTGTGVYEQY

v_call: TRBV5-1
cdr3_length: 12
j_call: TRBJ2-3
cdr3_aa: ASRTSGSTDTQY